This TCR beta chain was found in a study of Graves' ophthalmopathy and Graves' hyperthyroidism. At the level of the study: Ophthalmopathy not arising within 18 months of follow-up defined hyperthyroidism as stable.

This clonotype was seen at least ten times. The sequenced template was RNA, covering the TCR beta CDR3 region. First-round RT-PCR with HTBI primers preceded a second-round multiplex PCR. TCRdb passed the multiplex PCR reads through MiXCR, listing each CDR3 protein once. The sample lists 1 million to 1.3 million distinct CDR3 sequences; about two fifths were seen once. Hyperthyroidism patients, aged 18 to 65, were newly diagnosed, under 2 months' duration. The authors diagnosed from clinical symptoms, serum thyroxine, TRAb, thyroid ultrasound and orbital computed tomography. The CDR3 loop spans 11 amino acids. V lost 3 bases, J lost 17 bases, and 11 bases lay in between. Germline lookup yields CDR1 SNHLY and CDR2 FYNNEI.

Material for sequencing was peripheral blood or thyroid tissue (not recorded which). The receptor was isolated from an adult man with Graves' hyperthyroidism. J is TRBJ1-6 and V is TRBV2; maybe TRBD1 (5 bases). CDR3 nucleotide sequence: TGTGCCAGCAGTGATGTCAGGGACTTCCACTTT. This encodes CASSDVRDFHF.